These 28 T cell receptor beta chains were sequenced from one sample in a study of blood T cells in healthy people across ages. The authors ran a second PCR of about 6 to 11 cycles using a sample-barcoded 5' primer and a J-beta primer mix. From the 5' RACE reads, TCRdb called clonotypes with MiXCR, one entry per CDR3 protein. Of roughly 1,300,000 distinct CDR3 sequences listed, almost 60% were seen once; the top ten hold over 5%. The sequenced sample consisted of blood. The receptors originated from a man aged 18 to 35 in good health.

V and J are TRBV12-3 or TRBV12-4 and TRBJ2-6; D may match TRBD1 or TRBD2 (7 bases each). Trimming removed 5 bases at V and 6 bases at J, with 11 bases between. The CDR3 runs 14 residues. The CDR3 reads CASSPGGVANVLTF. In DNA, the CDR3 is TGTGCCAGCAGTCCAGGGGGGGTGGCCAACGTCCTGACTTTC.

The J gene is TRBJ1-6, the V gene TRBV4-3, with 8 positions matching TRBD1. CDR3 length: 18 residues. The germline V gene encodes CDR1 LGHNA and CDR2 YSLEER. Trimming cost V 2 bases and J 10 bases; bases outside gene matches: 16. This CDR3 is CASSQHRLGQGLESPLHF. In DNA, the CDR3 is TGCGCCAGCAGCCAACACCGGCTAGGACAGGGTTTGGAATCACCCCTCCACTTT.

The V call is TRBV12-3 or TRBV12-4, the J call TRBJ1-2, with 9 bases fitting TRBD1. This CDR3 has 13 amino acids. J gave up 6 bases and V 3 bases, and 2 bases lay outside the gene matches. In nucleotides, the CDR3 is TGTGCCAGCAGTTTCAACAGGGGGCATGGCTACACCTTC. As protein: CASSFNRGHGYTF.

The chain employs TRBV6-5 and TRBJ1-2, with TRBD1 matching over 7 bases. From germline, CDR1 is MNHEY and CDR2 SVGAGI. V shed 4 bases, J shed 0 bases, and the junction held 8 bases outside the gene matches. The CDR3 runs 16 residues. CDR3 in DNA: TGTGCCAGCAGTTCCGACCGGGACAGCCCTAACTATGGCTACACCTTC. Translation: CASSSDRDSPNYGYTF.

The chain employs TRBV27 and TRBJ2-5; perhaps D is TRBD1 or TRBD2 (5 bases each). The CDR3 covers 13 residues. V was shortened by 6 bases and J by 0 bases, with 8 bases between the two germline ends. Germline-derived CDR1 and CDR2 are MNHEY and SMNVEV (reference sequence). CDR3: CASRGVHQETQYF. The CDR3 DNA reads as TGTGCCAGCAGGGGGGTACACCAAGAGACCCAGTACTTC.

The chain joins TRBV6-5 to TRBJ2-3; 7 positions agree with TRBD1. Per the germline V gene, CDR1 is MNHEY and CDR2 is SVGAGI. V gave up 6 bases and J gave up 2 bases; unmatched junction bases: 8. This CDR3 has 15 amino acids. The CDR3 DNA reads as TGTGCCAGCAGGCCAAGGGACAGCTACACAGATACGCAGTATTTT. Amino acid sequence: CASRPRDSYTDTQYF.

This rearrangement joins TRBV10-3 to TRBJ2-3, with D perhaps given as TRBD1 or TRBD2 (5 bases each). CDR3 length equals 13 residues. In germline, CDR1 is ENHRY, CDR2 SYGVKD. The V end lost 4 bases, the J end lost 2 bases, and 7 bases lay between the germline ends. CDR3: CAISAGATDTQYF. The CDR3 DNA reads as TGTGCCATCAGTGCCGGGGCCACAGATACGCAGTATTTT.

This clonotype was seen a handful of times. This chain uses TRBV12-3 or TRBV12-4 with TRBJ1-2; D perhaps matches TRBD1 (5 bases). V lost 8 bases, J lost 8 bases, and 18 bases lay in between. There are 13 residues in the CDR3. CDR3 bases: TGTGCCAGCTCAACGTATGGGGGTTTGGGCTACACCTTC. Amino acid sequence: CASSTYGGLGYTF.

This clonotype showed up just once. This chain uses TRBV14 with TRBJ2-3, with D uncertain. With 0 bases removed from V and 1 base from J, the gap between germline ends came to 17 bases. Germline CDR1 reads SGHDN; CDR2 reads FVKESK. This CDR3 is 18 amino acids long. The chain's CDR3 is CASSQDVPTVLRTDTQYF. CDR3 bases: TGTGCCAGCAGCCAAGATGTTCCTACGGTGCTGCGCACAGATACGCAGTATTTT.

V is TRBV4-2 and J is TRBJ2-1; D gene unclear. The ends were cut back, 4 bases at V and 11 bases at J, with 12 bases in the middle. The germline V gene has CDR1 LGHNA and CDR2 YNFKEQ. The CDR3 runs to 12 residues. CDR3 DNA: TGTGCCAGCAGCCTTAGTTTAAGTCAGCAGTTCTTC. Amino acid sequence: CASSLSLSQQFF.

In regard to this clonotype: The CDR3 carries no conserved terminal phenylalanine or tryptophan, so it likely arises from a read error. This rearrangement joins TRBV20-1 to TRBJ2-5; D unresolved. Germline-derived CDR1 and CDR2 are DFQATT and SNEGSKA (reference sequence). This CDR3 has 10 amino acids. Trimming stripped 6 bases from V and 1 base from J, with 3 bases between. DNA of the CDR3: TGCAGTGCCACCCAAGAGACCCAGTACTTA. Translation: CSATQETQYL.

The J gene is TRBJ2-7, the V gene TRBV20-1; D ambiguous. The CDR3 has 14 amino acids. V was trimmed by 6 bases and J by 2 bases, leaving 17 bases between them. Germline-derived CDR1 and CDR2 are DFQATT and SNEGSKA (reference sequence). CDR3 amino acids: CSATNPAEAYEQYF. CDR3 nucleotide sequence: TGCAGTGCCACCAACCCGGCAGAGGCCTACGAGCAGTACTTC.

The CDR3 DNA reads TGCAGCGTTGAAGGTGCCGGGAGGAGCTACACCTTC. Translated, it gives CSVEGAGRSYTF. This chain uses TRBV29-1 with TRBJ1-2; D not certain. The CDR3 is made up of 12 amino acids. V was clipped by 1 base and J by 9 bases, with 12 bases between them. From germline, CDR1 is SQVTM and CDR2 ANQGSEA. Based on the CDR3 plus reference TRBV29-1 and TRBJ1-2, the full variable domain is SAVISQKPSRDICQRGTSLTIQCQVDSQVTMMFWYRQQPGQSLTLIATANQGSEATYESGFVIDKFPISRPNLTFSTLTVSNMSPEDSSIYLCSVEGAGRSYTFGSGTRLTVV.

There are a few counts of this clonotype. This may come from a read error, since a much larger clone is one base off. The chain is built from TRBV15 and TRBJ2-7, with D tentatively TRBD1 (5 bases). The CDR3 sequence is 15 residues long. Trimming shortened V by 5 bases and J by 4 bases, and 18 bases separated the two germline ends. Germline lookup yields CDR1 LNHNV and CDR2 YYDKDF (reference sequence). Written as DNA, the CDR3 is TGTGCCACCAGCTTTGTATTAGGGGCGTCGTACGAGCAGTACTTC. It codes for CATSFVLGASYEQYF.

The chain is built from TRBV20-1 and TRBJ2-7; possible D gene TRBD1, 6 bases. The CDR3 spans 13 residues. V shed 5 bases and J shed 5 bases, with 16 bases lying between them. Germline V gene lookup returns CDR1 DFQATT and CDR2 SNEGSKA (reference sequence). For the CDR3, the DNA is TGCAGTGCTCCAGGCACAGGGAAGGACGAGCAGTACTTC. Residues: CSAPGTGKDEQYF.

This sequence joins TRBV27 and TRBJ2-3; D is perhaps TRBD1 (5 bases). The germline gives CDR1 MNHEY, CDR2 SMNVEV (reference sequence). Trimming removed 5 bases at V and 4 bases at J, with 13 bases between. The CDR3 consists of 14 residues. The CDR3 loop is CASSVGIGADTQYF. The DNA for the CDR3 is TGTGCCAGCAGTGTAGGGATAGGGGCAGATACGCAGTATTTT.

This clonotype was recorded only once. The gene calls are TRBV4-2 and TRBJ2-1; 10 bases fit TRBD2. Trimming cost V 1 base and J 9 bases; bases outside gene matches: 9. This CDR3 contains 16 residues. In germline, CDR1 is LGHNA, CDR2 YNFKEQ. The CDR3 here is CASSQVSLAGVGEQFF. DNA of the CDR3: TGTGCCAGCAGCCAAGTGAGCCTAGCGGGAGTCGGTGAGCAGTTCTTC.

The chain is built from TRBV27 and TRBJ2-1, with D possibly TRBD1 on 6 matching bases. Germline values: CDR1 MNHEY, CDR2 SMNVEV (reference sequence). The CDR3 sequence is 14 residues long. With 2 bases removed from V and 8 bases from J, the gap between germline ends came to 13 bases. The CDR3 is CASSLIQGLDEQFF. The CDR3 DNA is TGTGCCAGCAGTTTAATTCAGGGGTTGGATGAGCAGTTCTTC.

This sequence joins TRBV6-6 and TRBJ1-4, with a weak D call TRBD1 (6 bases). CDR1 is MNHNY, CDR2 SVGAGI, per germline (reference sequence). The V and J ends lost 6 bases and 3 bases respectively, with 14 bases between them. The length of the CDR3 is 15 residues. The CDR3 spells CASSSEGGANEKLFF. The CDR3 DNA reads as TGTGCCAGCAGCTCCGAGGGGGGGGCTAATGAAAAACTGTTTTTT.

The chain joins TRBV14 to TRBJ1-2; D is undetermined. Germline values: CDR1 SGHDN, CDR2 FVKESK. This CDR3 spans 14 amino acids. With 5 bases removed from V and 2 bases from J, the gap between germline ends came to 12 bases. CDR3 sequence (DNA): TGTGCCAGCAGCGCACAAGGAGGGAACTATGGCTACACCTTC. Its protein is CASSAQGGNYGYTF.

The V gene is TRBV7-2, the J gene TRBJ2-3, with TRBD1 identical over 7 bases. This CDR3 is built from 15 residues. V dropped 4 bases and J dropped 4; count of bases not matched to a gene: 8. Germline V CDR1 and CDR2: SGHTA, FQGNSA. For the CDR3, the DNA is TGTGCCAGCAGCTCGTGGACAGGAATATCAGATACGCAGTATTTT. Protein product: CASSSWTGISDTQYF. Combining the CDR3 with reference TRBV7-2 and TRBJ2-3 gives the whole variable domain GAGVSQSPSNKVTEKGKDVELRCDPISGHTALYWYRQSLGQGLEFLIYFQGNSAPDKSGLPSDRFSAERTGGSVSTLTIQRTQQEDSAVYLCASSSWTGISDTQYFGPGTRLTVL.

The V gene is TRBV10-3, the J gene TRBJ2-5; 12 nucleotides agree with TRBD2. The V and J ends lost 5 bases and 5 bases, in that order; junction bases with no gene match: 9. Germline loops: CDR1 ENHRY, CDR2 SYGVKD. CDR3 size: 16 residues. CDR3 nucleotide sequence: TGTGCCATCAGTCCCTCTAGCGGGGGGGCGTGGGAGACCCAGTACTTC. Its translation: CAISPSSGGAWETQYF.

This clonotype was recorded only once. CDR3: CATSRVRGSGELFF. The CDR3 nucleotides are TGTGCCACCAGCAGAGTACGGGGGTCCGGGGAGCTGTTTTTT. J is TRBJ2-2 and V is TRBV15, with a tentative D call TRBD2 (6 bases). Germline V gene data show CDR1 as LNHNV and CDR2 as YYDKDF (reference sequence). V was pared by 1 base and J by 6 bases, with 9 bases between. The CDR3 extends over 14 amino acids.

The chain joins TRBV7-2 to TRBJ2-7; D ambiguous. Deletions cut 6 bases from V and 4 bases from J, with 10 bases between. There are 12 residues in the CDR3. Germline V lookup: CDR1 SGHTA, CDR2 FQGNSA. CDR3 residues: CASREAQYEQYF. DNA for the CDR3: TGTGCCAGCAGAGAGGCCCAATACGAGCAGTACTTC. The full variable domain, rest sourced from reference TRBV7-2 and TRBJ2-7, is GAGVSQSPSNKVTEKGKDVELRCDPISGHTALYWYRQSLGQGLEFLIYFQGNSAPDKSGLPSDRFSAERTGGSVSTLTIQRTQQEDSAVYLCASREAQYEQYFGPGTRLTVT.

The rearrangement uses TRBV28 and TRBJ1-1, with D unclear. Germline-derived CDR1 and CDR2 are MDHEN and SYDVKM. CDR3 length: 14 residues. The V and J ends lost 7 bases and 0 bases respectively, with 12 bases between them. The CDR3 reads CASTAEALNTEAFF. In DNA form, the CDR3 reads TGTGCCAGCACCGCAGAGGCTTTGAACACTGAAGCTTTCTTT. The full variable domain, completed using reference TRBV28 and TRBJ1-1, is DVKVTQSSRYLVKRTGEKVFLECVQDMDHENMFWYRQDPGLGLRLIYFSYDVKMKEKGDIPEGYSVSREKKERFSLILESASTNQTSMYLCASTAEALNTEAFFGQGTRLTVV.

CDR3 sequence: CASNRLTSGGGETQYF. For the CDR3, the DNA is TGTGCCAGCAACCGACTTACTAGCGGGGGAGGAGAGACCCAGTACTTC. The V gene is TRBV3-1, the J gene TRBJ2-5; 11 bases are shared with TRBD2. The junction had 11 bases not matched to a gene; V was cut back by 7 bases and J by 4 bases. The CDR3 is 16 amino acids. Germline CDR1 LGHDT, CDR2 YNNKEL (reference sequence).

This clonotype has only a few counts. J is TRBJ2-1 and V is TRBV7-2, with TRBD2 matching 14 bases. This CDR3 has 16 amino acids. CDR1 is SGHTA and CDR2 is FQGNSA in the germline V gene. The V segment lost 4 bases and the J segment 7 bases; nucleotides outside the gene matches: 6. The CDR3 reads CASSSTSGGARNEQFF. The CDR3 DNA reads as TGTGCCAGCAGCTCGACTAGCGGGGGGGCAAGGAATGAGCAGTTCTTC.

CDR3 nucleotides: TGTGCCTCATGCCCGGGGACAGCCACCGGGGAGCTGTTTTTT. As protein: CASCPGTATGELFF. The chain is built from TRBV19 and TRBJ2-2; TRBD1 agrees at 7 bases. CDR3 length equals 14 residues. J gave up 4 bases and V 11 bases, and 10 bases lay outside the gene matches. CDR1 and CDR2 (germline): LNHDA, SQIVND (reference sequence).